One sample yielded the 20 T cell receptor beta chains listed below, sequenced in a study of OX40 agonist ivuxolimab in advanced cancers. Only in-frame clones appear in the TCRdb table, and some are missing; sequencing was by immunoSEQ multiplex PCR. The sample lists fewer than 60,000 clones, 75% to 90% occurring once. Sequences were derived from CD4+ or CD8+ T cells sorted from blood, sampled in a trial of the OX40 agonist ivuxolimab. Receptor source: an adult with an advanced solid tumor such as melanoma, head and neck, liver or kidney cancer.

The chain uses TRBV4-2 and TRBJ2-1; TRBD2 might be the D (5 bases). Looked up from germline, CDR1 is LGHNA and CDR2 is YNFKEQ. Trimming shortened V by 1 base and J by 6 bases, and 10 bases separated the two germline ends. This CDR3 has 14 amino acids. The CDR3 nucleotides are TGTGCCAGCAGCCAAGGAGGGAGTACCAATGAGCAGTTCTTC. Encoded protein: CASSQGGSTNEQFF.

The rearrangement joins TRBV15 to TRBJ2-2; 11 nucleotides agree with TRBD2. CDR3 length equals 20 residues. V trimming: 0 bases; J trimming: 0 bases; junction bases outside the gene matches: 9. CDR1 is LNHNV, CDR2 YYDKDF, per germline (reference sequence). The CDR3 is CATSRDARASGRPNTGELFF. In DNA, the CDR3 is TGTGCCACCAGCAGAGATGCTCGGGCTAGCGGGAGGCCGAACACCGGGGAGCTGTTTTTT. The whole variable domain, remainder taken from reference TRBV15 and TRBJ2-2, is DAMVIQNPRYQVTQFGKPVTLSCSQTLNHNVMYWYQQKSSQAPKLLFHYYDKDFNNEADTPDNFQSRRPNTSFCFLDIRSPGLGDTAMYLCATSRDARASGRPNTGELFFGEGSRLTVL.

This chain links TRBV27 with TRBJ1-5; weak D call: TRBD1 (5 bases). V was cut by 6 bases and J by 5 bases, with 29 bases left in between. The CDR3 contains 19 residues. Per the germline V gene, CDR1 is MNHEY and CDR2 is SMNVEV (reference sequence). The CDR3 DNA sequence: TGTGCCAGCAGCCCAATGAAATTGGGCGGGGCTGAAACCGATCAGCCCCAGCATTTT. Translating it yields CASSPMKLGGAETDQPQHF.

The chain carries TRBV28 and TRBJ2-1; no firm D call. CDR3 length: 13 residues. CDR1 and CDR2 (germline): MDHEN, SYDVKM. V lost 3 bases and J lost 6, with 9 bases in between. CDR3 sequence reads: CASSFLGTNEQFF. The CDR3 DNA follows: TGTGCCAGCAGTTTCCTGGGAACCAATGAGCAGTTCTTC.

The chain is built from TRBV14 and TRBJ2-3, with 8 bases identical to TRBD2. There are 15 residues in the CDR3. The V gene's germline CDR1 is SGHDN and CDR2 FVKESK. V lost 3 bases and J lost 6; bases outside the gene matches: 8. The CDR3 nucleotides read TGTGCCAGCAGCCATAGGAGCGGGAGATGGGATACGCAGTATTTT. This sequence encodes CASSHRSGRWDTQYF.

This clone has only one observation. J is TRBJ2-1 and V is TRBV6-5; 7 bases agree with TRBD2. The V gene's germline CDR1 is MNHEY and CDR2 SVGAGI. V gave up 5 bases and J gave up 8 bases; unmatched junction bases: 9. The CDR3 is 14 residues long. The CDR3 spells CASSKLPAGDEQFF. CDR3 bases: TGTGCCAGCAGTAAACTCCCCGCGGGGGATGAGCAGTTCTTC.

This chain connects TRBV13 to TRBJ1-4, with no clear D. V dropped 6 bases and J dropped 3 bases, with 11 bases sitting between them. The CDR3 spans 14 residues. In germline, CDR1 is PRHDT, CDR2 FYEKMQ (reference sequence). Here the CDR3 reads CASRRTASNEKLFF. The CDR3 coding sequence is TGTGCCAGCAGGAGGACGGCGTCTAATGAAAAACTGTTTTTT.

The J gene is TRBJ1-6, the V gene TRBV10-3, with D perhaps matching TRBD1 (5 bases). Germline V CDR1 and CDR2: ENHRY, SYGVKD. Trimming pared 3 bases from V and 7 bases from J, leaving 10 bases between. This CDR3 has 14 residues. The CDR3 DNA is TGTGCCATCAGTGACACAGGCCGGAATTCACCCCTCCACTTT. Its protein product is CAISDTGRNSPLHF.

This clone occurred once. This rearrangement joins TRBV7-8 to TRBJ1-5; D not certain. Germline CDR1 and CDR2: SGHVS and FQNEAQ. CDR3 length equals 17 residues. Trimming cost V 2 bases and J 2 bases, with 16 bases left between them. The CDR3 spells CASSLTRWEMGNQPQHF. CDR3 sequence (DNA): TGTGCCAGCAGCTTAACCCGGTGGGAAATGGGCAATCAGCCCCAGCATTTT.

The chain combines TRBV5-1 with TRBJ2-5, with TRBD1 as a possible D gene (7 bases). Germline CDR1 and CDR2: SGHRS and YFSETQ. V lost 7 bases, J lost 7 bases, and 20 bases lay in between. This CDR3 has 14 residues. Written as DNA, the CDR3 is TGCGCCAGCGCCAGGGGGACGGGGGAATGGACCCAGTACTTC. Protein product: CASARGTGEWTQYF.

The V call is TRBV28, the J call TRBJ2-2; 9 bases line up with TRBD2. Unmatched junction bases numbered 18, after V lost 8 bases and J lost 2 bases. The germline CDR1 and CDR2 sequences are MDHEN and SYDVKM. CDR3 length equals 19 residues. The CDR3 protein is CASGSDIRIAGANTGELFF. The CDR3 bases are TGTGCCAGCGGCTCCGACATCCGCATAGCGGGAGCTAACACCGGGGAGCTGTTTTTT. The full variable domain, its missing parts supplied by reference TRBV28 and TRBJ2-2, is DVKVTQSSRYLVKRTGEKVFLECVQDMDHENMFWYRQDPGLGLRLIYFSYDVKMKEKGDIPEGYSVSREKKERFSLILESASTNQTSMYLCASGSDIRIAGANTGELFFGEGSRLTVL.

This CDR3 is CASRVGGMGTEAFF. Here the CDR3 DNA reads TGTGCCAGCAGGGTAGGAGGTATGGGCACTGAAGCTTTCTTT. The chain has TRBV7-3 and TRBJ1-1; the D is unclear. The CDR3 spans 14 residues. Germline assignment: CDR1 SGHTA and CDR2 FQGTGA. The ends were cut back, 6 bases at V and 4 bases at J, with 15 bases in the middle.

This clone has only one observation. This rearrangement joins TRBV5-1 to TRBJ2-1; 13 bases agree with TRBD2. Germline CDR1 reads SGHRS; CDR2 reads YFSETQ. The CDR3 runs 16 residues. V was pared by 4 bases and J by 9 bases, with 10 bases of the junction left unmatched. The DNA of the CDR3 is TGCGCCAGCAGCCTTCGACTAGCGGGAGGAAGAGGTGAGCAGTTCTTC. This encodes CASSLRLAGGRGEQFF.

The rearrangement links TRBV2 to TRBJ2-5, with 8 nucleotides matching TRBD2. Germline CDR1 reads SNHLY; CDR2 reads FYNNEI. The V gene end was trimmed by 2 bases and the J gene end by 4 bases; junction bases not matched to a gene: 3. The CDR3 consists of 14 residues. CDR3 DNA: TGTGCCAGCAGTGAAAGTGGGACTAGAGAGACCCAGTACTTC. Protein sequence: CASSESGTRETQYF.

The chain is built from TRBV29-1 and TRBJ2-1; 9 nucleotides match TRBD2. Per the germline V gene, CDR1 is SQVTM and CDR2 is ANQGSEA. CDR3 size: 16 residues. J gave up 9 bases and V 1 base, and 13 bases lay outside the gene matches. The CDR3 sequence: CSVEVGLAGTYGEQFF. The CDR3 region has the DNA TGCAGCGTTGAAGTAGGGCTAGCGGGAACCTACGGTGAGCAGTTCTTC.

The chain is built from TRBV7-3 and TRBJ2-1; a possible D gene is TRBD1 (5 bases). CDR3 length: 14 residues. CDR1 is SGHTA and CDR2 is FQGTGA in the germline V gene. Trimming stripped 6 bases from V and 5 bases from J, with 14 bases between. CDR3 nucleotide sequence: TGTGCCAGCAGAAAAGGCCAGGGTAACAATGAGCAGTTCTTC. Amino acid sequence: CASRKGQGNNEQFF.

The rearrangement joins TRBV27 to TRBJ2-1; 8 bases match TRBD2. This CDR3 spans 13 amino acids. Germline V CDR1 and CDR2: MNHEY, SMNVEV (reference sequence). Germline trimming cut 9 bases from V and 5 bases from J; bases unmatched to any gene: 6. CDR3 DNA sequence: TGTGCCAGTCAGACTAGCGTAGACAATGAGCAGTTCTTC. Translated: CASQTSVDNEQFF.

V and J are TRBV11-3 and TRBJ2-2; no clear D. From germline, CDR1 is SGHNT and CDR2 YENEEA. V was cut by 5 bases and J by 5 bases, with 12 bases left in between. CDR3 length equals 14 residues. CDR3 loop: CASSPRTGTGELFF. CDR3 in DNA: TGTGCCAGCAGCCCGAGGACCGGGACCGGGGAGCTGTTTTTT.

The V and J genes are TRBV15 and TRBJ2-6; D tentatively fits TRBD1 or TRBD2 (6 bases each). The CDR3 is 19 residues long. The germline gives CDR1 LNHNV, CDR2 YYDKDF (reference sequence). V dropped 1 base and J dropped 0 bases, with 16 bases sitting between them. The CDR3 loop reads CATSRGSGSGASGANVLTF. CDR3 DNA: TGTGCCACCAGCAGAGGCTCGGGGTCGGGGGCCTCTGGGGCCAACGTCCTGACTTTC.

In its sample, this clone was seen a few times. Other DNA sequences within the sample encode an identical CDR3. This chain uses TRBV27 with TRBJ1-2; 8 bases fit TRBD1. The CDR3 contains 14 residues. Germline CDR1 reads MNHEY; CDR2 reads SMNVEV (reference sequence). J lost 6 bases, V lost 3 bases, and 6 bases had no gene match. The CDR3 loop is CASSFGYRGDGYTF. DNA for the CDR3: TGTGCCAGCAGTTTCGGTTACAGGGGGGATGGCTACACCTTC.